The rows below give T cell receptor beta chains drawn from one sample of a study of cytomegalovirus exposure and HLA in healthy donors. Only in-frame clones appear in the TCRdb table, and some are missing; sequencing was by immunoSEQ multiplex PCR. The sample shows about 95,000 clones, over 60% of them seen only once. The sample consisted of PBMCs. These receptor sequences come from a man aged 25 to 45 in good health and CMV-seropositive. The CDR3 runs from the conserved cysteine through the conserved F or W. Each record gives: clone size, V gene, D gene, J gene, CDR3 protein, CDR3 DNA. A D gene is named only where the DNA matches it firmly. Not every row has a clone size; where given, it reads once, few, many or a size class.

clone_size: few; v_call: TRBV13; d_call: .; j_call: TRBJ1-1; cdr3_aa: CASSQGGSEAFF; cdr3_nt: TGTGCCAGCAGCCAAGGTGGGAGTGAAGCTTTCTTT
clone_size: .; v_call: TRBV6-1; d_call: TRBD2; j_call: TRBJ2-3; cdr3_aa: CAGALAGGTDTQYF; cdr3_nt: TGTGCCGGGGCCCTAGCGGGGGGGACAGATACGCAGTATTTT
clone_size: .; v_call: TRBV6-5; d_call: .; j_call: TRBJ2-2; cdr3_aa: CASKNRDTGELFF; cdr3_nt: TGTGCCAGCAAGAACAGAGACACCGGGGAGCTGTTTTTT
clone_size: .; v_call: TRBV27; d_call: .; j_call: TRBJ1-5; cdr3_aa: CASSERNQPQHF; cdr3_nt: TGTGCCAGCAGTGAGCGGAATCAGCCCCAGCATTTT
clone_size: .; v_call: TRBV5-1; d_call: TRBD2; j_call: TRBJ2-3; cdr3_aa: CASSRPKAGGSTDTQYF; cdr3_nt: TGCGCCAGCAGCCGCCCCAAAGCGGGGGGTAGCACAGATACGCAGTATTTT
clone_size: .; v_call: TRBV5-4; d_call: .; j_call: TRBJ1-3; cdr3_aa: CASSHGGAASLSGNTIYF; cdr3_nt: TGTGCCAGCAGCCACGGGGGGGCGGCCTCCCTCTCTGGAAACACCATATATTTT
clone_size: few; v_call: TRBV9; d_call: TRBD1; j_call: TRBJ2-3; cdr3_aa: CASSQGEKGFTDTQYF; cdr3_nt: TGTGCCAGCAGCCAGGGGGAAAAGGGCTTCACAGATACGCAGTATTTT
clone_size: medium-sized; v_call: TRBV7-9; d_call: TRBD1; j_call: TRBJ2-3; cdr3_aa: CASSRQGAIPSTDTQYF; cdr3_nt: TGTGCCAGCAGCCGACAGGGGGCGATACCCTCGACAGATACGCAGTATTTT
clone_size: .; v_call: TRBV5-1; d_call: TRBD1; j_call: TRBJ2-3; cdr3_aa: CASTGGGRSSTDTQYF; cdr3_nt: TGCGCCAGTACAGGGGGAGGAAGGTCTAGCACGGATACGCAGTATTTT
clone_size: .; v_call: TRBV5-8; d_call: TRBD2; j_call: TRBJ2-1; cdr3_aa: CASSLVPGGNEQFF; cdr3_nt: TGTGCCAGCAGCTTGGTACCGGGGGGGAATGAGCAGTTCTTC
clone_size: .; v_call: TRBV18; d_call: TRBD2; j_call: TRBJ2-2; cdr3_aa: CASSPDLAGYRGTNTGELFF; cdr3_nt: TGTGCCAGCTCACCGGACCTAGCGGGGTATAGAGGGACGAACACCGGGGAGCTGTTTTTT
clone_size: .; v_call: TRBV2; d_call: .; j_call: TRBJ1-1; cdr3_aa: CASSDVGRGVRRAEAFF; cdr3_nt: TGTGCCAGCAGTGACGTTGGCAGGGGTGTTAGGCGGGCTGAAGCTTTCTTT
clone_size: .; v_call: TRBV19; d_call: .; j_call: TRBJ2-2; cdr3_aa: CASSGRTNTGELFF; cdr3_nt: TGTGCCAGTAGTGGCAGGACGAACACCGGGGAGCTGTTTTTT
clone_size: .; v_call: TRBV6-4; d_call: TRBD2; j_call: TRBJ2-3; cdr3_aa: CASSFSGSTDTQYF; cdr3_nt: TGTGCCAGCAGTTTTAGCGGGAGCACAGATACGCAGTATTTT
clone_size: .; v_call: TRBV5-1; d_call: .; j_call: TRBJ1-2; cdr3_aa: CASSLAQVNYGYTF; cdr3_nt: TGCGCCAGCAGCTTGGCCCAGGTTAACTATGGCTACACCTTC
clone_size: few; v_call: TRBV30; d_call: TRBD1; j_call: TRBJ2-3; cdr3_aa: CAWRSTGYLSTDTQYF; cdr3_nt: TGTGCCTGGAGGTCGACAGGGTACCTCTCCACAGATACGCAGTATTTT